The entry below describes one TCR beta chain. Its target antigen remains unknown. One base away there is no much larger clone; base qualities are not given. The data derive from a study of identical twins (TCRdb year 2016). For the study in its entirety: The study deep-sequenced TCR alpha and beta repertoires from monozygotic twins, unrelated adults of various ages and cord blood to test whether fetal clonotypes persist. Replicate twin experiments were performed at different times using different library preparation protocols to rule out contamination. Here is what the overall study found, with its caveats: In beta out-of-frame sequences, excess twin sharing was weaker, because having fewer shared sequences lowered the signal-to-noise ratio. Compared with coincidental sharing between unrelated individuals, an excess of low generation-probability sequences was observed among out-of-frame TCR alpha sequences shared between twins. Conclusions relied on cross-sectional statistical analysis, since the same donors could not be followed over many years. Invariant T cells such as MAIT and iNKT could partly confound zero-insertion analyses, although diverse VJ usage argued against such confounding for most clonotypes. Fewer insertions were carried by abundant cord blood beta clonotypes, a similar but weaker trend appeared in young adult naive repertoires, and no such trend appeared in memory repertoires. In monozygotic twins, out-of-frame TCR alpha sharing was systematically underestimated by recombination models, although the models agreed with sharing between unrelated individuals.

All donors were healthy Caucasians. Three pairs of female monozygotic twins, all aged 18 to 29 years, were included in the twin cohort. Positive isolation kits from Invitrogen were used to isolate the CD4+ and CD8+ T cell populations. CDR1 and CDR2 are drawn from the germline V gene (reference sequence): SEHNR, FQNEAQ. From the cysteine through the phenylalanine, the CDR3 covers 16 amino acids. Left in the record is the CDR3 DNA by itself, 48 bases read in frame from the first base. The junction shows trimming of 4 bases on V and 3 bases on J, plus 19 bases between the germline ends. Libraries were prepared through 5' RACE. The instrument was an Illumina HiSeq 2000. A universal primer binding site was added through template switching, and the final cDNA carried a unique molecular identifier so that TCR cDNA molecules could be counted accurately. Specific primers in the conserved constant-segment region were used to synthesize first-strand cDNA for TCR alpha and beta chains. To control for contamination, every cDNA library carried two barcodes: a SMART-Mk sample barcode plus Illumina barcodes. Two successive PCR steps introduced TruSeq adapter sequences along with Illumina sample barcodes. The TCR alpha and beta cDNA libraries were sequenced on the Illumina HiSeq platform using custom primers. In the authors' own workflow: Raw reads were processed with MiGEC to extract unique molecular identifiers, and MiXCR was used to determine CDR3 positions. For each individual, recombination models were inferred using an EM algorithm with the repgenHMM and IGoR tools. Shared clonotypes were analyzed with the tcR package in R, and sharing was normalized by the product of cloneset sizes. To study raw recombination free of thymic and clonal selection effects, out-of-frame nonproductive sequences were analyzed. TCRdb redid the processing of the public reads, applying fastp at Q25 and MiXCR, and retained in-frame beta chains. For every CDR3 protein sequence, its rows merge into one entry that carries the most common genes and DNA. V and J calls and clone size were set by TCRdb, not the authors. The table for this sample lists around 250,000 distinct CDR3 sequences; about 8.9% of them were counted only once. The biggest ten clones account for 3% of the sample.

This sample also belongs to another study, concerning yellow fever vaccine responses in identical twins. The second paper states: The authors reported that the T cell response to vaccination in identical twins appeared partly convergent and partly personalized. The study precisely tracked vaccine-responding T cell clones in identical twins.

The TCR sequence derives from a woman younger than 30 in good health. The chain is assembled from TRBV7-9 and TRBJ2-7; a tentative D match to TRBD1 spans 5 bases. The sequenced sample was CD8+ T cells sorted from blood. The CDR3 sequence is CASSSPRQGLFYEQYF. The base sequence is TGTGCCAGCAGCTCCCCCCGGCAGGGTCTCTTCTACGAGCAGTACTTC.